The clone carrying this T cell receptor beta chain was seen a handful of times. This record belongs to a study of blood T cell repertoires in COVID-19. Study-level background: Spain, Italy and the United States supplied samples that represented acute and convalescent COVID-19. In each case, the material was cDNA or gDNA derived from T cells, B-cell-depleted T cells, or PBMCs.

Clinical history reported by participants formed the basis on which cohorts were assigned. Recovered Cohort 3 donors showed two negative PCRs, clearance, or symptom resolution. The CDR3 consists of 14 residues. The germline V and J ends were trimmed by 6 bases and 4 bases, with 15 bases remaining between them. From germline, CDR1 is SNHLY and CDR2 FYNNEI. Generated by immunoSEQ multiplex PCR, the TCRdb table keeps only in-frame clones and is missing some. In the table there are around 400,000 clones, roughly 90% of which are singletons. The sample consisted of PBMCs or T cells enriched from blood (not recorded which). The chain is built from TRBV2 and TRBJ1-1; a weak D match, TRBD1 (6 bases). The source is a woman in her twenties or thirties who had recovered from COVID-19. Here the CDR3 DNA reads TGTGCCAGCAGCAACAGGGCTCGAGTCACTGAAGCTTTCTTT. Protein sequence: CASSNRARVTEAFF.